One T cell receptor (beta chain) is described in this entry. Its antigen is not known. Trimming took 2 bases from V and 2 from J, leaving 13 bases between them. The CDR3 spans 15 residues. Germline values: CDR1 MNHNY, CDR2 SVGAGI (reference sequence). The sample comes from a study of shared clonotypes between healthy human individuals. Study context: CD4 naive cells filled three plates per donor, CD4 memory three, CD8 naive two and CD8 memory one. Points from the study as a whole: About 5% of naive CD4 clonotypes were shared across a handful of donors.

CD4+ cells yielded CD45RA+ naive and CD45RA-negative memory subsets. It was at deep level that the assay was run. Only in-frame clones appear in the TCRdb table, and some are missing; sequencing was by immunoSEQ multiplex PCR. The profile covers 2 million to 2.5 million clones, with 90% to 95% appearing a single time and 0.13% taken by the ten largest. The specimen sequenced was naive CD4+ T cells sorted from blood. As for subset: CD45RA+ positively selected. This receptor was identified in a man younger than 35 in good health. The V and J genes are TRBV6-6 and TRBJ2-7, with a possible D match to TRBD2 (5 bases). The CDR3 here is CASSYGEISTYEQYF. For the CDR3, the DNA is TGTGCCAGCAGTTACGGGGAGATTTCGACCTACGAGCAGTACTTC.